The 8 T cell receptor beta chains reported below all come from one sample, sequenced in a study of multiple sclerosis patients with progressive multifocal leukoencephalopathy. Sequencing was performed with immunoSEQ multiplex PCR; in TCRdb, only in-frame clones are kept and a portion is missing. The table records tens of thousands of clones, roughly 91% of them present only once. Time point reported: before natalizumab initiation. The sample taken for sequencing was PBMCs. The receptors come from a human donor with multiple sclerosis.

J is TRBJ2-5 and V is TRBV13; TRBD2 is a possible D gene (6 bases). The CDR3 has 15 amino acids. The V end was cut by 0 bases, the J end by 1 base, with 9 bases between. CDR1 and CDR2 (germline): PRHDT, FYEKMQ (reference sequence). CDR3 sequence reads: CASSLGLGGQETQYF. DNA for the CDR3: TGTGCCAGCAGCTTAGGCCTCGGGGGCCAAGAGACCCAGTACTTC.

The V call is TRBV19, the J call TRBJ2-1, with no clear D. Germline V gives CDR1 LNHDA, CDR2 SQIVND (reference sequence). V was cut by 3 bases and J by 0 bases, with 9 bases left in between. CDR3 size: 15 residues. The CDR3 nucleotides are TGTGCCAGTAGTATCACAGTCTTCTCCTACAATGAGCAGTTCTTC. This gives the protein CASSITVFSYNEQFF.

The chain joins TRBV4-1 to TRBJ1-1, with unresolved D. The CDR3 loop spans 16 amino acids. The germline V gene has CDR1 MGHRA and CDR2 YSYEKL. V shed 0 bases and J shed 1 base, with 12 bases lying between them. The CDR3: CASSQEVGRKNTEAFF. The CDR3 bases are TGCGCCAGCAGCCAAGAAGTCGGACGGAAGAACACTGAAGCTTTCTTT.

The rearrangement uses TRBV30 and TRBJ2-7, with D possibly being TRBD1 (5 bases). In germline, CDR1 is GTSNPN, CDR2 SVGIG (reference sequence). The ends were cut back, 0 bases at V and 3 bases at J, with 9 bases in the middle. The CDR3 has 13 amino acids. CDR3 nucleotide sequence: TGTGCCTGGAGTGTACAGGTGGGCTACGAGCAGTACTTC. It codes for CAWSVQVGYEQYF.

The chain has TRBV6-5 and TRBJ1-2, with D perhaps TRBD1 (5 bases). With 6 bases removed from V and 5 bases from J, the gap between germline ends came to 16 bases. Germline values: CDR1 MNHEY, CDR2 SVGAGI. This CDR3 contains 14 residues. CDR3 nucleotide sequence: TGTGCCAGCAGGCGTTCAGGGATTGTTTATGGCTACACCTTC. This encodes CASRRSGIVYGYTF.

V usage is TRBV29-1 and J usage is TRBJ2-5, with D possibly matching TRBD1 (6 bases). Trimming removed 4 bases from V and 3 bases from J, with 18 bases in between. The germline V gene encodes CDR1 SQVTM and CDR2 ANQGSEA. The CDR3 runs to 15 residues. The CDR3 nucleotides read TGCAGCGTTGCTTGGGGTGGGCCAGGGGAAGAGACCCAGTACTTC. Translation: CSVAWGGPGEETQYF.

This chain links TRBV4-3 with TRBJ2-2, with TRBD1 identical over 8 bases. CDR3 length equals 14 residues. V shed 2 bases and J 5 bases; nucleotides not matched to a gene: 1. The germline V gene has CDR1 LGHNA and CDR2 YSLEER. The CDR3 DNA is TGCGCCAGCAGCCAACGACAGGGGACCGGGGAGCTGTTTTTT. It yields the protein CASSQRQGTGELFF.

The CDR3 region is CASRGEGVRSSDTEAFF. The DNA for the CDR3 is TGCGCCAGCCGGGGGGAGGGGGTACGAAGTTCGGACACTGAAGCTTTCTTT. V usage is TRBV10-1 and J usage is TRBJ1-1; a possible D gene is TRBD1 (6 bases). There are 17 residues in the CDR3. Trimming shortened V by 8 bases and J by 3 bases, and 25 bases separated the two germline ends. In germline, CDR1 is WNHNN, CDR2 SYGVQD (reference sequence).